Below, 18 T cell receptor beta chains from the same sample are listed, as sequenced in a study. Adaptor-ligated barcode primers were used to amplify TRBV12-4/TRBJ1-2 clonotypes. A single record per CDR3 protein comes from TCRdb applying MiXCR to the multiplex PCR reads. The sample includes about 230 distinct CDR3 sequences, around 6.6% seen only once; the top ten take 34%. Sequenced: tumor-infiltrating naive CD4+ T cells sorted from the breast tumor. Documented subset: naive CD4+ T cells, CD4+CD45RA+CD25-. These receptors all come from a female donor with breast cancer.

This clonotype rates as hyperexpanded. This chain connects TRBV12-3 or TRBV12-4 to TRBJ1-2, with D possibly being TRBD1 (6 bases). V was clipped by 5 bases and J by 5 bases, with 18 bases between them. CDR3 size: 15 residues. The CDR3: CASSDSTGRWYGYTF. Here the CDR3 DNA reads TGTGCCAGCAGTGACTCCACAGGGCGGTGGTATGGCTACACCTTC.

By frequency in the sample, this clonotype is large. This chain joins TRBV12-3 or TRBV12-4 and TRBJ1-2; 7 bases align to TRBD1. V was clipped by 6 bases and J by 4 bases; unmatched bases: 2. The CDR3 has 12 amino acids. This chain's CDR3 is CASRWDSYGYTF. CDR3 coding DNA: TGTGCCAGCAGATGGGACAGCTATGGCTACACCTTC.

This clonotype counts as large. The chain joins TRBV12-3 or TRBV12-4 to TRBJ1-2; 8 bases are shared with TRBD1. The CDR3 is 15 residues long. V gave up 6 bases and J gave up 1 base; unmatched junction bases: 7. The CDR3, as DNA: TGTGCCAGCAGCCCCGGACAGGGCCGTAACTATGGCTACACCTTC. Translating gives CASSPGQGRNYGYTF.

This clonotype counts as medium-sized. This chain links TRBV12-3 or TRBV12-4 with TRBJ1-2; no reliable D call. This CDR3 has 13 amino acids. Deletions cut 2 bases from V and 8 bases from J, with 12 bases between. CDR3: CASSLLHTEGYTF. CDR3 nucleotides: TGTGCCAGCAGTTTACTCCACACTGAGGGCTACACCTTC.

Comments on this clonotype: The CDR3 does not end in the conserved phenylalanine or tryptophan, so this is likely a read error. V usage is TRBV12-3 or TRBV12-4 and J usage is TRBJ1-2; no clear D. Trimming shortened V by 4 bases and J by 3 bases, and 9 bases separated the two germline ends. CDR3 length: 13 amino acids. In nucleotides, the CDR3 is TGTGCCAGCAGTTCTTACAGCCACTATGGCTACACCTCC. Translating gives CASSSYSHYGYTS.

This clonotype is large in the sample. The CDR3 DNA follows: TGTGCCACCGGTTTTGGTAACTATGGCTACACCTTC. Translating gives CATGFGNYGYTF. The chain carries TRBV12-3 or TRBV12-4 and TRBJ1-2, with unresolved D. V was trimmed by 10 bases and J by 1 base, leaving 10 bases between them. The CDR3 spans 12 residues.

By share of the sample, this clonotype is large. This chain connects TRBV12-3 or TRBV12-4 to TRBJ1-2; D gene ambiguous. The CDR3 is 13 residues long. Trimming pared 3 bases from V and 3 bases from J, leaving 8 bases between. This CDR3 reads CASSFGRYYGYTF. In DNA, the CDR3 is TGTGCCAGCAGTTTTGGTCGGTACTATGGCTACACCTTC.

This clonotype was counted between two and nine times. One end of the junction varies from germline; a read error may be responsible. CDR3 amino acids: CTSSFTENCGYTF. CDR3 in DNA: TGTACCAGCAGTTTTACAGAGAACTGTGGCTACACCTTC. The chain has TRBV12-3 or TRBV12-4 and TRBJ1-2; no definite D call. The CDR3 has 13 residues.

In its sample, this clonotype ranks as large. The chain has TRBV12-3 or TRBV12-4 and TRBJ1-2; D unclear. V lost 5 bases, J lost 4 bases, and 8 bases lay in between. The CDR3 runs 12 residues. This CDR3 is CASSAAVYGYTF. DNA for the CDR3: TGTGCCAGCAGTGCCGCCGTCTATGGCTACACCTTC.

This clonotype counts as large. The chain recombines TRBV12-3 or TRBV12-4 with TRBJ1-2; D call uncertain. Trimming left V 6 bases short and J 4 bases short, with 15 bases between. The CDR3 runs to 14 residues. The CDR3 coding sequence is TGTGCCAGCAGCCCTAGGACGTTCTCCTATGGCTACACCTTC. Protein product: CASSPRTFSYGYTF.

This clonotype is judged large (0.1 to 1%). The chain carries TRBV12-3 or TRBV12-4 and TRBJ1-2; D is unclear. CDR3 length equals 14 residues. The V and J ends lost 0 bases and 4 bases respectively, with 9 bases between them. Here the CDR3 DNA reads TGTGCCAGCAGTTTAGCAGGAGGTATCTATGGCTACACCTTC. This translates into CASSLAGGIYGYTF.

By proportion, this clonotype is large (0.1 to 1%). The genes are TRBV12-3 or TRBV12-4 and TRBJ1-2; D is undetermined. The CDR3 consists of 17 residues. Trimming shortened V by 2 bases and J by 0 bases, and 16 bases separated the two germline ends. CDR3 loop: CASSLIYGFQANYGYTF. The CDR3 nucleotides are TGTGCCAGCAGTTTAATCTACGGTTTCCAAGCTAACTATGGCTACACCTTC.

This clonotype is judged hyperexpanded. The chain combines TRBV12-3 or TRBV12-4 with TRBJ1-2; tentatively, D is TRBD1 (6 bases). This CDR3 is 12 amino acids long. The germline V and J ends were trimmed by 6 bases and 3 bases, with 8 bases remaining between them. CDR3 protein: CASRRQDYGYTF. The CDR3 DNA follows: TGTGCCAGCAGGAGACAGGACTATGGCTACACCTTC.

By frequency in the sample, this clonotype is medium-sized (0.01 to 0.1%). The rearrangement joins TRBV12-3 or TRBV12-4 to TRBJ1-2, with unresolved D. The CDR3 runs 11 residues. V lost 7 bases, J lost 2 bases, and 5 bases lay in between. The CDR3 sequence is CASIDNYGYTF. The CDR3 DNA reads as TGTGCCAGCATCGACAACTATGGCTACACCTTC.

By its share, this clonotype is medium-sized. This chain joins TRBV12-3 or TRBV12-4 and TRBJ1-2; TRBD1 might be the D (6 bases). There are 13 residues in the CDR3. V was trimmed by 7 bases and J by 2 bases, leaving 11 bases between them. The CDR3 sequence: CASNEGQNYGYTF. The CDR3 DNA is TGTGCCAGCAACGAAGGACAGAACTATGGCTACACCTTC.

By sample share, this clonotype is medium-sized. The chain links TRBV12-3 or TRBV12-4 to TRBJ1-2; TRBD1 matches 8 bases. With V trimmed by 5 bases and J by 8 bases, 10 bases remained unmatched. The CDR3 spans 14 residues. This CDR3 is CASSTQTGVGGYTF. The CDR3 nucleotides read TGTGCCAGCAGTACGCAGACAGGGGTGGGCGGCTACACCTTC.

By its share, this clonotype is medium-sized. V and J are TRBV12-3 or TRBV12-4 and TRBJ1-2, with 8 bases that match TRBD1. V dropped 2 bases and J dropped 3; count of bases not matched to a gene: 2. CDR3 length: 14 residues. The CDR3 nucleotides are TGTGCCAGCAGTTTATCGGACAGGGACTATGGCTACACCTTC. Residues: CASSLSDRDYGYTF.

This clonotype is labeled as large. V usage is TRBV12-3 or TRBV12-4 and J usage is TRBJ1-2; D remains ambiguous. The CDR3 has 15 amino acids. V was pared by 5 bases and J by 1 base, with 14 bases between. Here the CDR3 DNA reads TGTGCCAGCAGTCCCCGGGGAGGGTATAACTATGGCTACACCTTC. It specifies CASSPRGGYNYGYTF.